Included here is one T cell receptor (beta chain) sequence, with context. This entry comes from a study of identical twins. TCRdb used MiXCR to reprocess the 5' RACE reads, holding one entry per CDR3 protein. Among a few hundred thousand distinct CDR3 sequences listed, around 12% were seen once. CDR3 length equals 14 residues. J gave up 5 bases and V 3 bases, and 3 bases lay outside the gene matches. This sample was shared with a second study, whose subject was yellow fever vaccine responses in identical twins. That report notes: Reportedly, the T cell response mounted by twins to vaccine seemed partly convergent, partly personalized.

The receptor's source is a woman aged 18-29 years in good health. Material: CD8+ T cells sorted from blood. V is TRBV12-3 or TRBV12-4 and J is TRBJ2-5, with TRBD2 matching over 10 bases. The chain's CDR3 is CASSFGGLAETQYF. The CDR3 bases are TGTGCCAGCAGTTTTGGGGGACTAGCGGAGACCCAGTACTTC.